This TCR beta chain was found in a study of blood T cells in healthy people across ages. Of note for this clonotype: As yet, its antigen is unknown.

CDR1 is SGHTA, CDR2 FQGNSA, per germline. The CDR3 is 17 residues long. With a J-beta primer mix and a sample-barcoded 5' primer, a second PCR ran 7 to 11 cycles. TCRdb re-derived calls from the 5' RACE reads in MiXCR, one entry per CDR3 protein. Here the sample spans around 850,000 distinct CDR3 sequences, under 40% being singletons. Each sample used at least 6.5 million PBMCs. Study-wide results and caveats: Unsorted PBMCs ruled out conclusive naive versus antigen-experienced comparison. Roughly linear age-related decline in beta diversity appeared, significant by age approximately 40. Compared with aged donors, long-lived donors showed fewer expanded clones, suggesting selection.

The sample comprised blood. This TCR was recovered from a man between 18 and 35 years old in good health. The V call is TRBV7-2, the J call TRBJ2-7; D perhaps matches TRBD2 (5 bases). The DNA end is a closer match to TRBJ2-5, so the J assignment may be wrong. In DNA form, the CDR3 reads TGTGCCAGCAGCTTACTGCAGGTGGGGAGATCTCGAGAGACCCAGTACTTC. This encodes CASSLLQVGRSRETQYF.